This TCR beta chain appears in the sequencing data of a study of CD8+ T cells in alopecia areata. Sequencing templates came from extracted RNA that was reverse transcribed into cDNA. Profiled with immunoSEQ multiplex PCR; TCRdb holds only in-frame clones, not every one. In the table there are 98,000 or so clones, 59% of which are singletons. This CDR3 region has 11 residues. Trimming stripped 4 bases from V and 9 bases from J, with 12 bases between. Germline lookup yields CDR1 SQVTM and CDR2 ANQGSEA. This receptor was taken from a human donor in good health. The specimen was CD8+ T cells sorted from blood. This sequence joins TRBV29-1 and TRBJ2-5; no clear D gene. CDR3: CSVVGRMAQYF. CDR3 sequence (DNA): TGCAGCGTTGTAGGTCGTATGGCCCAGTACTTC.